What follows describes a single TCR beta chain. The antigen remains unidentified. The record originates from a study of PD-1 blockade in mismatch repair-deficient tumors. The study, taken as a whole, reports: After pembrolizumab, tumor-resident clones rose rapidly, then generally contracted before radiologic responses.

Profiled with immunoSEQ multiplex PCR; TCRdb holds only in-frame clones, not every one. This sample has about 84,000 clones; 65% to 85% occur once, and the top ten carry around 2.6%. The trim removed 1 base at V and 2 bases at J, leaving 3 bases unmatched. The CDR3 sequence is 15 residues long. Germline CDR1 and CDR2: SEHNR and FQNEAQ (reference sequence). Sequencing used peripheral blood, obtained 12 weeks after starting pembrolizumab. V is TRBV7-9 and J is TRBJ2-3; 7 nucleotides match TRBD2. The receptor was isolated from an adult with mismatch repair-deficient cancer. Written as DNA, the CDR3 is TGTGCCAGCAGCTTAGGCGGGAGTTACACAGATACGCAGTATTTT. This gives the protein CASSLGGSYTDTQYF.